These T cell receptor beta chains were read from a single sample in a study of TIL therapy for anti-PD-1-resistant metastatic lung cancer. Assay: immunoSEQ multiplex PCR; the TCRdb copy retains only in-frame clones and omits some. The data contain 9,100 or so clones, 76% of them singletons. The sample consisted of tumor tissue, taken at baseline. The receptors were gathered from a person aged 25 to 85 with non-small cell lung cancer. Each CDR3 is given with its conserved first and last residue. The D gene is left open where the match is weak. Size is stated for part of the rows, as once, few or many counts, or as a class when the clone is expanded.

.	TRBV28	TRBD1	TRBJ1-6	TGTGCCAGCAGTACAAGACAGGGTGGTAATTCACCCCTCCACTTT	CASSTRQGGNSPLHF
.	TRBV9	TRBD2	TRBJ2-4	TGTGCCAGCAGCGTAGCGGGGGGGGCGGGCACGGGCATTCAGTACTTC	CASSVAGGAGTGIQYF
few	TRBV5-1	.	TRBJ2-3	TGCGCCAGCAGCCCGGGTCCCGGGCCGGACGCCACAGATACGCAGTATTTT	CASSPGPGPDATDTQYF
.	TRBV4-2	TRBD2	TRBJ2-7	TGTGCCAGCAGCCAAGGACCGACTAGCGGGGAGTCGACCACCTACGAGCAGTACTTC	CASSQGPTSGESTTYEQYF
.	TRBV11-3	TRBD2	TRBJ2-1	TGTGCCAGCAGCCCCACGATCGAACTAGCGGGCCTCCACAATGAGCAGTTCTTC	CASSPTIELAGLHNEQFF
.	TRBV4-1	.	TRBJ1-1	TGCGCCAGCAGCCGGGTTGGAGCCGAAGCTTTCTTT	CASSRVGAEAFF
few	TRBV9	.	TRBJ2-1	TGTGCCAGCAGCGTGTCAGGGGTTGGTGAGCAGTTCTTC	CASSVSGVGEQFF
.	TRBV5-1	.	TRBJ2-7	TGCGCCAGCAGCTTAGTTCTGAGCTCCTACGAGCAGTACTTC	CASSLVLSSYEQYF
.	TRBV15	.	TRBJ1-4	TGTGCCACTAGGAGGGATCAGGGTAATGAAAAACTGTTTTTT	CATRRDQGNEKLFF
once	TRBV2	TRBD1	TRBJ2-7	TGTGCCAGCTCGGACAGGGCCGGCACCTACGAGCAGTACTTC	CASSDRAGTYEQYF
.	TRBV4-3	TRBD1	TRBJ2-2	TGCGCCAGCAGCCCGCAATGGGGACAGGTGAACACCGGGGAGCTGTTTTTT	CASSPQWGQVNTGELFF
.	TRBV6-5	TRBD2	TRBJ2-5	TGTGCCAGCAGTGTTCCGGGACTAGTGACCCAGTACTTC	CASSVPGLVTQYF
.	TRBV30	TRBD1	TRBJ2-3	TGTGCCTGGGCTCCGGGACAGGGGGGACCCACAGATACGCAGTATTTT	CAWAPGQGGPTDTQYF
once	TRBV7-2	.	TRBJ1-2	TGTGCCAGCAGCTCAGAGAGGGGGATTGGCTACACCTTC	CASSSERGIGYTF
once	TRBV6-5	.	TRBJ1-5	TGTGCCAGCAGTTACTCGGTGGGGGCCAATCAGCCCCAGCATTTT	CASSYSVGANQPQHF
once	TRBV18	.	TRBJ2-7	TGTGCCAGCTCACCACCTGGGCAGCACTACGAGCAGTACTTC	CASSPPGQHYEQYF
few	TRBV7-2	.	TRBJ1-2	TGTGCCAGCAGCACCCAGACCGTGGGTTATGGCTACACCTTC	CASSTQTVGYGYTF
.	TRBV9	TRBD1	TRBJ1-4	TGTGCCAGCAGCCTTTCCAACAGGGGGGGTGGTGAAAAACTGTTTTTT	CASSLSNRGGGEKLFF
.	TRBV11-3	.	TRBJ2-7	TGTGCCAGCAGCTGGGGTGTGGGCGGCTACGAGCAGTACTTC	CASSWGVGGYEQYF
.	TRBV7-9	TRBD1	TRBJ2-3	TGTGCCAGCAGCTTCGACAGGGTGACAGATACGCAGTATTTT	CASSFDRVTDTQYF
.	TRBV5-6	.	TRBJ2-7	TGTGCCAGCAGCTCCTCCACAGGGTTCTACGAGCAGTACTTC	CASSSSTGFYEQYF
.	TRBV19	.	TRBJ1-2	TGTGCCAGTAGTATACAGCCCACAGGAGACTATGGCTACACCTTC	CASSIQPTGDYGYTF
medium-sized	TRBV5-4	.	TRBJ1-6	TGTGCCAGCAGCTTGTCACGACAGGCGAGGGGAAATTCACCCCTCCACTTT	CASSLSRQARGNSPLHF
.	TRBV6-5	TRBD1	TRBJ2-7	TGTGCCAGCAGTTACGATGGACAGGGTGGGTCCTACGAGCAGTACTTC	CASSYDGQGGSYEQYF
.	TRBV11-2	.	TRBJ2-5	TGTGCCAGCAGCTTAAGGTCAGGGGGGGCCCAGTACTTC	CASSLRSGGAQYF
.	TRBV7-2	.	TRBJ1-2	TGTGCCAGCAGACCTGGACAGTCCTATGGCTACACCTTC	CASRPGQSYGYTF
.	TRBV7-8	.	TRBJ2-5	TGTGCCAGCAGCTTAGGAAGGCCTAGGTGGGCACGCTATGAAGAGACCCAGTACTTC	CASSLGRPRWARYEETQYF
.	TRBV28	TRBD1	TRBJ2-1	TGTGCCAGCAGTATCCGGGACAGGGGGACTTACAATGAGCAGTTCTTC	CASSIRDRGTYNEQFF
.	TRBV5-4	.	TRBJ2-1	TGTGCCAGCAGCGGCACGGGGACTCGCAATGAGCAGTTCTTC	CASSGTGTRNEQFF
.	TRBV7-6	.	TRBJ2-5	TGTGCCAGCAGCCACTGGGGCGGAGTAAAAGAGACCCAGTACTTC	CASSHWGGVKETQYF
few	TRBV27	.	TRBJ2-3	TGTGCCAGCAGTTCGATGAGTGGAGATACGCAGTATTTT	CASSSMSGDTQYF
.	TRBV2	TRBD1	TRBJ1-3	TGTGCCAGCAGTTACCAGGGGGCTGCTGGAAACACCATATATTTT	CASSYQGAAGNTIYF
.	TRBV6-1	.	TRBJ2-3	TGTGCCAGCAGTGATCCCGACAGGATCACAGATACGCAGTATTTT	CASSDPDRITDTQYF
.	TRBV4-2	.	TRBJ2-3	TGTGCCAGCAGCCGGGGCACAGATACGCAGTATTTT	CASSRGTDTQYF
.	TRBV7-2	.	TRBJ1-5	TGTGCCAGCAGCCAGATCAGGAATCAGCCCCAGCATTTT	CASSQIRNQPQHF
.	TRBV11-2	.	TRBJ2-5	TGTGCCAGCAGCTTAGACCCAGGCCCGTGGGGGGAGCAGTACTTC	CASSLDPGPWGEQYF
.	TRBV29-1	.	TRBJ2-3	TGCAGCGTTGAAGAGGGAGTGGACCGGAGACCACATAGCACAGATACGCAGTATTTT	CSVEEGVDRRPHSTDTQYF
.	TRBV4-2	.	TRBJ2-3	TGTGCCAGCAGCCAAGATTTCGCGGTGGGCACAGATACGCAGTATTTT	CASSQDFAVGTDTQYF
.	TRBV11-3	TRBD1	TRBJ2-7	TGTGCCAGCAGCTTACCGGGACAGGGGATCTACGAGCAGTACTTC	CASSLPGQGIYEQYF
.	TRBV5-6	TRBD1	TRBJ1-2	TGTGCCAGCAGTGACGACAGGGTACATCAAAGTTATGGCTACACCTTC	CASSDDRVHQSYGYTF
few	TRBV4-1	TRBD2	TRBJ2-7	TGCGCCAGCAGCCAAGATCATTCGTTCGTAGTAGCGGGCTCGGAAGAGCAGTACTTC	CASSQDHSFVVAGSEEQYF
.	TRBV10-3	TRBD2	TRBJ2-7	TGTGCCATCAGTGACGGAGGACTAGCGAACTCCTACGAGCAGTACTTC	CAISDGGLANSYEQYF
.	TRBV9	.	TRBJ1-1	TGTGCCAGCAGCGTCGACTTCCAATCCTCCACTGAAGCTTTCTTT	CASSVDFQSSTEAFF
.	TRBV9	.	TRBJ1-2	TGTGCCAGCAGCGTAGGGCAGGGGACTTATGGCTACACCTTC	CASSVGQGTYGYTF
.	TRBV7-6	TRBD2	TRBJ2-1	TGTGCCAGCAGCGCAGATAGCGGGGCCACCTACAATGAGCAGTTCTTC	CASSADSGATYNEQFF
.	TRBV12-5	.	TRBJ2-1	TGTGCTAGTGTTGGGGGGCAAACTTACAATGAGCAGTTCTTC	CASVGGQTYNEQFF
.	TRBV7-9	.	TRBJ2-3	TGTGCCAGCAGCTTAGCAGGAGTCACAGATACGCAGTATTTT	CASSLAGVTDTQYF
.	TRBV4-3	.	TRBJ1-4	TGCGCCAGCAGCCAAGACCCCCAACCCGCAACTAATGAAAAACTGTTTTTT	CASSQDPQPATNEKLFF
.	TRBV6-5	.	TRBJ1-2	TGTGCCAGCACTAGGGTCTCCCTAAGTAACTATGGCTACACCTTC	CASTRVSLSNYGYTF
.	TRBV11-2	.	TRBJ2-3	TGTGCCAGCAGCTTAGGGACGGGAGTTGGCACAGATACGCAGTATTTT	CASSLGTGVGTDTQYF
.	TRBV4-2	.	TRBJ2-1	TGTGCCAGCAGCCAAGATGGAGGGCAAATCAATGAGCAGTTCTTC	CASSQDGGQINEQFF
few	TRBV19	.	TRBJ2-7	TGTGCCAGCGCCGCCTGGGGTGGCTCCTACGAGCAGTACTTC	CASAAWGGSYEQYF
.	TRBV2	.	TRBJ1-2	TGTGCCAGCAGTGGGGACCCTTATGGCTACACCTTC	CASSGDPYGYTF
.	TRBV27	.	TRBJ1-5	TGTGCCAGCAGTTTCAATTCTAATAGCAATCAGCCCCAGCATTTT	CASSFNSNSNQPQHF